This TCR beta chain was recorded in a study of CD8 T cells in ankylosing spondylitis. This CDR3 has 15 amino acids. V was pared by 3 bases and J by 7 bases, with 16 bases between. Germline V gene lookup returns CDR1 DFQATT and CDR2 SNEGSKA (reference sequence). TCRdb reprocessed the 5' RACE reads with MiXCR, giving one entry per CDR3 protein. The sample lists about 240,000 distinct CDR3 sequences; roughly 8.6% were seen once. This clonotype was recorded at least ten times. This receptor was identified in a male donor with ankylosing spondylitis or in good health (not recorded which). V is TRBV20-1 and J is TRBJ1-6; tentative D call: TRBD1 (5 bases). The sequenced sample consisted of blood, either unsorted or a sorted T cell fraction (not recorded which). The CDR3: CSARNPQGVNSPLHF. The CDR3 DNA is TGCAGTGCTAGGAACCCTCAAGGGGTCAATTCACCCCTCCACTTT.